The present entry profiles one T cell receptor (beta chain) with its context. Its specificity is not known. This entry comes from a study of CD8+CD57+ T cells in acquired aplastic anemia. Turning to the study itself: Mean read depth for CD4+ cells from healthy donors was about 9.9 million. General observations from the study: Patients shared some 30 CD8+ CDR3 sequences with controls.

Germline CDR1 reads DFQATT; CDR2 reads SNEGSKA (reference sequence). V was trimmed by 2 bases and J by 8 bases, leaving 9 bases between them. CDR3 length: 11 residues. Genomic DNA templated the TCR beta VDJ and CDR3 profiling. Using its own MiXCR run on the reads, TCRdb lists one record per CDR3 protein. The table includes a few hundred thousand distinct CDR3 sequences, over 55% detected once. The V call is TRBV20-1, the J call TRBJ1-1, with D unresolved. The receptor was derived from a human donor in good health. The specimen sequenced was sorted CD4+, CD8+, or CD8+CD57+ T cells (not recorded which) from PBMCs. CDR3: CSARNPKEAFF. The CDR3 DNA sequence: TGCAGTGCTAGAAATCCCAAGGAAGCTTTCTTT.